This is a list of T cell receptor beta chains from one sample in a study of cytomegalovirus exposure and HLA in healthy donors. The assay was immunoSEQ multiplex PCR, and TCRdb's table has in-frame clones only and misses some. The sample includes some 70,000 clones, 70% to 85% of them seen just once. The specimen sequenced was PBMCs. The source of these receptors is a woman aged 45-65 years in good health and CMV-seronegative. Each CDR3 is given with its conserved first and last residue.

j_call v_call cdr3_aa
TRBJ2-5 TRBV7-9 CASSLAVWQQETQYF
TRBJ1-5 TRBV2 CASSPDRGNQPQHF
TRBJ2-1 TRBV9 CASSLPSGTLRNEQFF
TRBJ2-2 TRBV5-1 CASRAGSGHTGELFF
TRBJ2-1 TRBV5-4 CASSLLGAIEQSSYNEQFF
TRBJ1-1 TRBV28 CASSLGSPGTEAFF
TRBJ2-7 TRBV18 CASSPPGQNYEQYF
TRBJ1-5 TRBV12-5 CASAPTGFSNQPQHF
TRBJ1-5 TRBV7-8 CASSQDRGAGQPQHF
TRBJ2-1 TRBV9 CASSITLVDNEQFF
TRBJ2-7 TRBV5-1 CASRPQTSSNEQYF
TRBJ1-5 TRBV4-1 CASSQVPRADQPQHF
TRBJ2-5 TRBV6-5 CASSPRTSGGETQYF
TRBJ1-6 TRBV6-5 CASSYSDRENSPLHF
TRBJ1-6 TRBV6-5 CASRPNPGSPLHF
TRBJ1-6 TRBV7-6 CASSRQGEGNSPLHF
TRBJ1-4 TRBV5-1 CASSVEGRENEKLFF
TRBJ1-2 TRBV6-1 CASTQGNYGYTF
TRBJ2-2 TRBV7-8 CASSLAARLAPNTGELFF
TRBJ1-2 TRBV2 CASSELSVGYTF